This T cell receptor (beta chain) was sequenced during a study of blood T cell repertoires in COVID-19. Study-level information: From T cells, B-cell-depleted T cells, or PBMCs came the material, which was cDNA or gDNA.

CDR1 and CDR2 (germline): LNHDA, SQIVND (reference sequence). V was clipped by 2 bases and J by 10 bases, with 15 bases between them. This CDR3 contains 15 residues. Produced via immunoSEQ multiplex PCR; TCRdb's table is partial and in-frame only. The sample includes some 56,000 clones, 65% to 85% of them seen just once. Sequences were obtained from peripheral blood. The chain carries TRBV19 and TRBJ1-6, with D perhaps matching TRBD1 (5 bases). The sequence was collected from a man aged 60 to 69 with acute or convalescent COVID-19. The CDR3 bases are TGTGCCAGTAGTATACCGACAGCCGGCGGATCACCCCTCCACTTT. As protein: CASSIPTAGGSPLHF.